These T cell receptor beta chains were read from a single sample in a study of T cells in Graves' hyperthyroidism and ophthalmopathy. TCRdb itself ran the multiplex PCR reads through MiXCR, one entry per CDR3 protein. The table shows fewer than 550,000 distinct CDR3 sequences, with approximately 14% occurring only once. The specimen was blood. The receptors shown here come from a woman aged 18-29 years with Graves' hyperthyroidism. CDR3s include the opening cysteine and the closing phenylalanine or tryptophan. D genes are given only for firm matches. Rows may omit the clone size; those that give it use once, few, many or a size class.

V,J,size,D,CDR3,DNA
TRBV7-9,TRBJ1-5,few,-,CASKGRNSNQPQHF,TGTGCCAGCAAGGGTAGGAATAGCAATCAGCCCCAGCATTTT
TRBV7-8,TRBJ2-3,many,TRBD1,CASSLAGGDTQYF,TGTGCCAGCAGCTTGGCAGGGGGTGATACGCAGTATTTT
TRBV20-1,TRBJ2-7,many,TRBD2,CSASLAGGYEQYF,TGCAGTGCTAGCCTAGCGGGGGGCTACGAGCAGTACTTC
TRBV6-2/TRBV6-3,TRBJ2-1,once,TRBD1,CASSYSSGTGGDEQFF,TGTGCCAGCAGTTACTCATCCGGGACAGGGGGGGATGAGCAGTTCTTC
TRBV6-5,TRBJ1-5,few,-,CASSYGTQVSWPQHF,TGTGCCAGCAGTTACGGGACCCAGGTTAGTTGGCCCCAGCATTTT
TRBV5-1,TRBJ2-7,many,TRBD1,CASSLVRGTGSYYEQYF,TGCGCCAGCAGCTTGGTCCGCGGGACAGGGTCCTACTACGAGCAGTACTTC
TRBV2,TRBJ2-7,-,TRBD1,CARGDRGYEQYF,TGTGCCAGAGGGGACAGGGGATACGAGCAGTACTTC
TRBV3-1,TRBJ2-5,few,TRBD1,CASSSRAGTGGQETQYF,TGTGCCAGCAGTTCCCGTGCTGGGACAGGTGGGCAAGAGACCCAGTACTTC
TRBV5-5,TRBJ2-5,many,TRBD2,CASRDRSSGIQETQYF,TGTGCCAGCAGGGACCGGTCTAGCGGAATCCAAGAGACCCAGTACTTC
TRBV5-1,TRBJ2-1,many,-,CASSLEPGSYNEQFF,TGCGCCAGCAGCTTGGAACCGGGATCCTACAATGAGCAGTTCTTC
TRBV7-3,TRBJ1-3,few,-,CASSQPRGYGNTIYF,TGTGCCAGCAGCCAACCCCGGGGTTATGGAAACACCATATATTTT
TRBV2,TRBJ2-3,-,-,CASSEEKGGGLVTDTQYF,TGTGCCAGCAGTGAAGAAAAGGGGGGGGGCCTCGTCACAGATACGCAGTATTTT
TRBV2,TRBJ2-7,few,TRBD1,CASSKTGAYEQYF,TGTGCCAGTAGTAAGACAGGGGCGTACGAGCAGTACTTC
TRBV7-7,TRBJ2-1,-,TRBD2,CASSASGTSANEQFF,TGTGCTAGCAGCGCCTCCGGGACTAGCGCCAATGAGCAGTTCTTC
TRBV10-2,TRBJ2-3,-,TRBD2,CASKPSGRTDTQYF,TGCGCCAGCAAGCCTAGCGGGAGAACAGATACGCAGTATTTT
TRBV3-1,TRBJ1-2,many,-,CASSQGRGMEGYTF,TGTGCCAGCAGCCAAGGTAGAGGAATGGAAGGCTACACCTTC
TRBV13,TRBJ2-3,many,-,CASSSQGYTQYF,TGTGCCAGCAGCTCACAGGGCTATACGCAGTATTTT
TRBV2,TRBJ2-3,many,TRBD1,CASKLEGTATDTQYF,TGTGCCAGCAAATTAGAGGGGACAGCGACAGATACGCAGTATTTT
TRBV19,TRBJ1-4,-,-,CASSMTEKLFF,TGTGCCAGTAGTATGACCGAAAAACTGTTTTTT
TRBV5-1,TRBJ1-1,many,-,CASSLGGEGLNTEAFF,TGCGCCAGCAGCTTGGGGGGTGAGGGCCTGAACACTGAAGCTTTCTTT